This T cell receptor beta chain derives from a study of blood T cell repertoires in COVID-19. Cohorts were assigned according to the clinical history that participants reported. Libraries were prepared by immunoSEQ multiplex PCR; TCRdb keeps only in-frame clonotypes and omits some of them. The table records about 320,000 clones, more than 85% of them present only once. The V and J ends lost 3 bases and 10 bases, in that order; junction bases with no gene match: 5. The CDR3 runs 15 residues. In germline, CDR1 is SGHRS, CDR2 YFSETQ. The receptor's source is a woman aged 25 to 39 who had been exposed to COVID-19. The sequenced material came from PBMCs or T cells enriched from blood (not recorded which). The chain is built from TRBV5-1 and TRBJ2-3; 16 bases agree with TRBD2. The CDR3 DNA is TGCGCCAGCAGCTCTGGGACTAGCGGGGGGGCATCGCAGTATTTT. This encodes CASSSGTSGGASQYF.